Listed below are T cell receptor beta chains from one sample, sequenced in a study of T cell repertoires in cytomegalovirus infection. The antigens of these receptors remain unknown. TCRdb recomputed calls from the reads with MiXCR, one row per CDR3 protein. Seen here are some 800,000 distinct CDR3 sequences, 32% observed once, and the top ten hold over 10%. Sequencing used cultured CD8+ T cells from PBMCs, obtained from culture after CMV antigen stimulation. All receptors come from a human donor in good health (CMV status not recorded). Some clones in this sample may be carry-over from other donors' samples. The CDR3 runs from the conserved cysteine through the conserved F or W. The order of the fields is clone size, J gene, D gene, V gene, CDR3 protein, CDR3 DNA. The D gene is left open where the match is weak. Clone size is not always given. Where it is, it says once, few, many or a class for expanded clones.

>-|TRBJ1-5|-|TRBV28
CASSFFADQPQHF
TGTGCCAGCAGTTTTTTTGCCGATCAGCCCCAGCATTTT
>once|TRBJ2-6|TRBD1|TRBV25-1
CASSEFFGTGVSGANVLTF
TGTGCCAGCAGTGAATTTTTCGGGACAGGGGTCTCTGGGGCCAACGTCCTGACTTTC
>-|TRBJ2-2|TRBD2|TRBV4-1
CASSQEEGAGTGELFF
TGCGCCAGCAGCCAAGAAGAAGGAGCGGGGACCGGGGAGCTGTTTTTT
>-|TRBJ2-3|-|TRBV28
CASSFFAGAEDTQYF
TGTGCCAGCAGTTTTTTTGCGGGGGCGGAGGATACGCAGTATTTT
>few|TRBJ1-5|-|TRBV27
CASMAGSNQPQHF
TGTGCCAGCATGGCAGGGTCCAATCAGCCCCAGCATTTT
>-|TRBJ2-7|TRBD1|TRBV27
CASSLSGGVYEQYF
TGTGCCAGCAGTCTATCAGGGGGCGTATACGAGCAGTACTTC
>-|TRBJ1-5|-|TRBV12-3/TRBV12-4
CASRSGSLPQHF
TGTGCCAGCAGGTCAGGGTCGCTGCCCCAGCATTTT
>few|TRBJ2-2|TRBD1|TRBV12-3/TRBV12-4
CASSPYRDRHNTGELFF
TGTGCCAGCAGTCCATACCGGGACAGGCATAACACCGGGGAGCTGTTTTTT
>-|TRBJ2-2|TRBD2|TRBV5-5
CASSYLAGGSPSANTGELFF
TGTGCCAGCAGTTATTTAGCGGGGGGATCACCCTCTGCGAACACCGGGGAGCTGTTTTTT
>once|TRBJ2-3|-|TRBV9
CASSVEGSTSTDTQYF
TGTGCCAGCAGCGTAGAGGGCTCGACGAGCACAGATACGCAGTATTTT
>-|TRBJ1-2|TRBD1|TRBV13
CASSLEGQRKNYGYTF
TGTGCCAGCAGCTTAGAGGGACAGAGGAAAAACTATGGCTACACCTTC
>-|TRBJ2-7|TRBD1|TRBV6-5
CASSYFTGGSYEQYF
TGTGCCAGCAGTTACTTCACAGGGGGCTCCTACGAGCAGTACTTC
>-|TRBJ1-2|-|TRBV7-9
CASSLAPGESLVSTF
TGTGCCAGCAGCTTAGCACCGGGCGAAAGTTTGGTGTCCACCTTC
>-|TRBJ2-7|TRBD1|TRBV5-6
CASSLGDSYYEQYF
TGTGCCAGCAGCCTGGGGGACAGTTATTACGAGCAGTACTTC
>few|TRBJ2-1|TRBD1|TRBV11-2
CASSEPGTGNYNEQFF
TGTGCCAGCAGCGAACCGGGGACAGGAAACTACAATGAGCAGTTCTTC
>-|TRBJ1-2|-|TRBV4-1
CASSQEGPYYGYTF
TGCGCCAGCAGCCAAGAGGGACCCTACTATGGCTACACCTTC
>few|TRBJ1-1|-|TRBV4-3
CASSQDLRGRIRNTEAFF
TGCGCCAGCAGCCAAGATTTACGAGGACGGATCCGGAACACTGAAGCTTTCTTT
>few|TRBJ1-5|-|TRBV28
CASSRRPHEDNQPQHF
TGTGCCAGCAGCCGTCGCCCTCATGAAGACAATCAGCCCCAGCATTTT
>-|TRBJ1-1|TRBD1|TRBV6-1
CASSSGQRYTEAFF
TGTGCCAGCAGTTCGGGACAGCGGTACACTGAAGCTTTCTTT
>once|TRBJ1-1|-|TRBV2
CASPPGRSSEAFF
TGTGCCAGCCCTCCGGGACGGAGCTCTGAAGCTTTCTTT
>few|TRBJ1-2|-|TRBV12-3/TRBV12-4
CASSLGRGRIYGYTF
TGTGCCAGCAGTTTAGGCCGGGGACGAATCTATGGCTACACCTTC
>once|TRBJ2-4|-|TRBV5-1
CASSLESPEDIQYF
TGCGCCAGCAGCTTGGAGAGTCCAGAGGACATTCAGTACTTC
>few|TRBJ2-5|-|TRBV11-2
CASSSQLVGEETQYF
TGTGCCAGCAGCTCCCAGCTAGTGGGCGAAGAGACCCAGTACTTC
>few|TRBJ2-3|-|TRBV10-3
CAIRETAGRPQDTQYF
TGTGCCATCAGGGAGACCGCGGGACGACCACAGGATACGCAGTATTTT
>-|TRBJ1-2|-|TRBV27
CASSSVGLHDYTF
TGTGCCAGCAGTTCAGTGGGACTCCACGACTACACCTTC
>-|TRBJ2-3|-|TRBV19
CASRQESTDTQYF
TGTGCCTCGAGACAGGAAAGCACAGATACGCAGTATTTT